The rows below give T cell receptor beta chains drawn from one sample of a study of cytomegalovirus exposure and HLA in healthy donors. Measured with immunoSEQ multiplex PCR; TCRdb has only the in-frame clones, and not every one. The table shows under 200,000 clones, with around 80% occurring only once. Sequencing was performed on PBMCs. The source of these receptors is a woman in her forties or fifties in good health and CMV-seropositive. Each CDR3 is given with its conserved first and last residue. Each record gives: clone size, CDR3 length, J gene, V gene, D gene, CDR3 DNA, CDR3 protein. The D gene is left open where the match is weak. Size is stated for part of the rows, as once, few or many counts, or as a class when the clone is expanded.

.	15	TRBJ1-2	TRBV7-9	TRBD1	TGTGCCAGCAGCGGGACGACAGGGACTAGCTATGGCTACACCTTC	CASSGTTGTSYGYTF
few	15	TRBJ2-6	TRBV5-5	.	TGTGCCAGCAGCTTGGACCGGAGGGGTTCCAACGTCCTGACTTTC	CASSLDRRGSNVLTF
.	15	TRBJ2-2	TRBV7-8	TRBD1	TGTGCCAGCAGCTTGACAGGGGCGAACACCGGGGAGCTGTTTTTT	CASSLTGANTGELFF
.	15	TRBJ2-5	TRBV7-9	TRBD2	TGTGCCAGCAGCCACCGGGGGGGGTGGCAAGAGACCCAGTACTTC	CASSHRGGWQETQYF
.	13	TRBJ2-1	TRBV5-1	.	.	CASSFGSGTRGFF
.	19	TRBJ2-1	TRBV5-1	TRBD2	TGCGCCAGCAGCCCCGGAGTAGCGGGAGGTCAGTCCTCATACAATGAGCAGTTCTTC	CASSPGVAGGQSSYNEQFF
.	14	TRBJ2-1	TRBV27	TRBD1	TGTGCCAGCAGTCCAGGGACAGCCTACAATGAGCAGTTCTTC	CASSPGTAYNEQFF
.	15	TRBJ2-7	TRBV6-5	TRBD2	TGTGCCAGCAGTCGCTGGACTAGCGGGGGGCAAGAGCAGTACTTC	CASSRWTSGGQEQYF
.	15	TRBJ1-5	TRBV27	TRBD1	TGTGCCAGCAGTGCCCTGACAGGGGGAAATCAGCCCCAGCATTTT	CASSALTGGNQPQHF
.	15	TRBJ1-6	TRBV19	.	TGTGCCAGTAGTCAACAGGGCCGGAATAATTCACCCCTCCACTTT	CASSQQGRNNSPLHF
.	14	TRBJ2-4	TRBV28	TRBD1	TGTGCCAGCAGGACCCCGGGACAGGGACGTCTGCCGTACTTC	CASRTPGQGRLPYF
.	13	TRBJ2-1	TRBV12-5	.	TGTGCTAGTGGTTTGGGCCCAGGAAATGAGCAGTTCTTC	CASGLGPGNEQFF
.	15	TRBJ2-2	TRBV9	TRBD1	TGTGCCAGCAGCGTAGATCCGACAGGGACAGGGGAGCTGTTTTTT	CASSVDPTGTGELFF
.	12	TRBJ2-7	TRBV28	TRBD1	TGTGCCAGCAGTGGGACAGGGGTCGAGCAGTACTTC	CASSGTGVEQYF
.	12	TRBJ2-1	TRBV4-3	.	TGCGCCAGCAGCCAGAGCGGCGGCGAGCAGTTCTTC	CASSQSGGEQFF
.	15	TRBJ2-3	TRBV5-4	.	TGTGCCAGCAGCCCTATGGGGGGACCCACAGATACGCAGTATTTT	CASSPMGGPTDTQYF
.	13	TRBJ2-2	TRBV2	TRBD1	TGTGCCAGCAGTCGCCAGGGGGTCGGGGAGCTGTTTTTT	CASSRQGVGELFF
.	12	TRBJ1-2	TRBV19	.	TGTGCCAGTGCCAGGGAGGCCTATGGCTACACCTTC	CASAREAYGYTF
.	15	TRBJ2-7	TRBV19	TRBD1	TGTGCCAGTAGTATAGGGGGACAGAGCTCCTACGAGCAGTACTTC	CASSIGGQSSYEQYF
few	15	TRBJ1-1	TRBV7-2	.	TGTGCCAGCAGCTTACTGGACAGCGAGAACACTGAAGCTTTCTTT	CASSLLDSENTEAFF
.	14	TRBJ1-2	TRBV5-3	.	TGTGCCAGAAGCGTACCTACGAGGGAAGACGGCTACACCTTC	CARSVPTREDGYTF
.	17	TRBJ2-1	TRBV7-2	TRBD2	TGTGCCAGCAGCTTATTGTTAGCGGGAAGTCTGAGGAATGAGCAGTTCTTC	CASSLLLAGSLRNEQFF
.	15	TRBJ2-3	TRBV6-5	.	TGTGCCAGCAGTACCCGACTAGTCAGCACAGATACGCAGTATTTT	CASSTRLVSTDTQYF
.	18	TRBJ2-7	TRBV21-1	.	TGTGCCAGCAGCATTACCCCGTGTCATAGCGGGAGGCCCTACGAGCAGTACTTC	CASSITPCHSGRPYEQYF
.	16	TRBJ2-2	TRBV9	.	TGTGCCAGCAGCGAGCAGGGTCCCCGAGTAGCCGGGGAGCTGTTTTTT	CASSEQGPRVAGELFF
few	14	TRBJ2-7	TRBV10-3	.	TGTGCCATCAGTTCATCGACTAGCTCCTACGAGCAGTACTTC	CAISSSTSSYEQYF
.	16	TRBJ1-5	TRBV28	.	TGTGCCAGCAGTGGGTGGTCAGGGCCTTATAATCAGCCCCAGCATTTT	CASSGWSGPYNQPQHF
.	15	TRBJ1-5	TRBV27	.	TGTGCCAGCAGTTTATCAGCCGGGGGAGATCAGCCCCAGCATTTT	CASSLSAGGDQPQHF
.	11	TRBJ2-3	TRBV15	.	TGTGCCACCAGCAGTTTCGGTACGCAGTATTTT	CATSSFGTQYF
.	15	TRBJ1-3	TRBV2	TRBD1	TGTGCCAGCAGGGAGGGACAGCGGTCGAGAGGCACCATATATTTT	CASREGQRSRGTIYF
.	16	TRBJ1-4	TRBV4-3	.	TGCGCCAGCAGCCAAGGACTGGGGGCAGATAATGAAAAACTGTTTTTT	CASSQGLGADNEKLFF
.	18	TRBJ1-5	TRBV28	TRBD1	TGTGCCAGCAGTTTGGTACGAGGGGGCGCTGGAGTGGGTCAGCCCCAGCATTTT	CASSLVRGGAGVGQPQHF
.	16	TRBJ2-1	TRBV5-4	TRBD2	TGTGCCAGCAGCTTTAGTCCGGGACTAGGGTACAATGAGCAGTTCTTC	CASSFSPGLGYNEQFF
.	18	TRBJ1-2	TRBV5-1	TRBD1	TGCGCCAGCAGCTCGTCTACAGGGGGCTCGGTGGGGAACTATGGCTACACCTTC	CASSSSTGGSVGNYGYTF
.	14	TRBJ2-1	TRBV7-3	.	TGTGCCAGCAGCTTAGACAGATCCTCTGGTGAGCAGTTCTTC	CASSLDRSSGEQFF
.	13	TRBJ1-2	TRBV18	.	TGTGCCAGCTCACCGGCCGGGGACTATGGCTACACCTTC	CASSPAGDYGYTF
few	15	TRBJ1-2	TRBV4-1	TRBD1	TGCGCCAGCAGCCAAGGGACAGGGGATAACTATGGCTACACCTTC	CASSQGTGDNYGYTF
.	13	TRBJ1-2	TRBV6-5	TRBD1	TGTGCCAGCAGTACTTCAGGGGGCTATGGCTACACCTTC	CASSTSGGYGYTF
.	15	TRBJ1-1	TRBV18	TRBD1	TGTGCCAGCTCACCAACCACAGGGGAGGTCACTGAAGCTTTCTTT	CASSPTTGEVTEAFF
once	13	TRBJ2-2	TRBV2	TRBD1	TGTGCCAGCAGTGAGACAGGGTACGGGGAGCTGTTTTTT	CASSETGYGELFF
.	14	TRBJ2-7	TRBV5-5	.	TGTGCCAGCAGCTTGGTGGGGACACAGTACGAGCAGTACTTC	CASSLVGTQYEQYF
.	12	TRBJ1-5	TRBV10-1	.	TGCGCCAGGACATGGAGCAATCAGCCCCAGCATTTT	CARTWSNQPQHF
once	15	TRBJ1-5	TRBV7-2	.	TGTGCCAGCAGCTCGCCTCTTGGGGGGGATCAGCCCCAGCATTTT	CASSSPLGGDQPQHF
.	15	TRBJ2-1	TRBV7-2	TRBD2	TGTGCCAGCAGCCCTAGCGGGTACTCCTACAATGAGCAGTTCTTC	CASSPSGYSYNEQFF
.	13	TRBJ1-3	TRBV9	.	TGTGCCAGCAGCGCCAACTCTGGAAACACCATATATTTT	CASSANSGNTIYF
.	16	TRBJ2-1	TRBV10-3	.	TGTGCCTCTCAAAGTGGGGCAGGGAACAATTACAATGAGCAGTTCTTC	CASQSGAGNNYNEQFF
.	17	TRBJ1-1	TRBV4-1	.	TGCGCCAGCAGCCAAGATGAGAGGGCCGTTCCGAGGACTGAAGCTTTCTTT	CASSQDERAVPRTEAFF
.	15	TRBJ2-1	TRBV7-2	.	TGTGCCATTCGACCTTCGACGGAGGAGTACAATGAGCAGTTCTTC	CAIRPSTEEYNEQFF
.	14	TRBJ2-7	TRBV9	.	TGTGCCAGCAGCGTAGGGGGCCCCGTGTGCGAGCAGTACTTC	CASSVGGPVCEQYF
.	15	TRBJ2-1	TRBV18	.	TGTGCCAGCTCACCGGGGCCGAGCTCCTACAATGAGCAGTTCTTC	CASSPGPSSYNEQFF
.	14	TRBJ2-3	TRBV7-3	TRBD1	TGTGCCAGCCGAAGGGGGCGAGGATCAGATACGCAGTATTTT	CASRRGRGSDTQYF
.	15	TRBJ2-3	TRBV7-3	.	TGTGCCAGCAGCCCCGGGTGGCAGGGGTGGAATACGCAGTATTTT	CASSPGWQGWNTQYF
.	13	TRBJ1-4	TRBV7-9	.	TGTGCCAGCAGGCCCACAGAGAATGAAAAACTGTTTTTT	CASRPTENEKLFF
.	14	TRBJ1-1	TRBV11-2	TRBD1	TGTGCCAGCAGCCCCTTCGGGGACAGGGCGGAAGCTTTCTTT	CASSPFGDRAEAFF
few	12	TRBJ1-1	TRBV29-1	.	TGCAGCGTTGCCAAGACAAACACTGAAGCTTTCTTT	CSVAKTNTEAFF
.	15	TRBJ2-7	TRBV21-1	.	TGTGCCAGCAGAGGGGGACAGGGGGGGCCCTACGAGCAGTACTTC	CASRGGQGGPYEQYF
.	13	TRBJ2-7	TRBV4-3	TRBD2	TGCGCCAGCAGCCGGGACTATAACTACGAGCAGTACTTC	CASSRDYNYEQYF
.	14	TRBJ1-5	TRBV7-2	.	TGTGCCAGCAGCTCCTCTATCAACAATCAGCCCCAGCATTTT	CASSSSINNQPQHF